These 21 T cell receptor beta chains were all obtained from the same sample, sequenced in a study of blood T cell repertoires in COVID-19. Produced via immunoSEQ multiplex PCR; TCRdb's table is partial and in-frame only. This table holds some 150,000 clones, 87% found once. The sample was peripheral blood. The receptor source for this set is a man over 45 with active COVID-19.

The rearrangement links TRBV18 to TRBJ2-2, with D possibly matching TRBD1 (6 bases). CDR1 and CDR2 from the germline V gene are KGHSH and LQKENI. This CDR3 is built from 15 residues. Trimming stripped 2 bases from V and 5 bases from J, with 12 bases between. The CDR3 coding sequence is TGTGCCAGCTCACCATTCCGGGACACTACCGGGGAGCTGTTTTTT. Its protein product is CASSPFRDTTGELFF.

The rearrangement joins TRBV24-1 to TRBJ1-5; D uncertain. The CDR3 extends over 18 amino acids. V was trimmed by 3 bases and J by 3 bases, leaving 20 bases between them. Germline V gene sequence: CDR1 KGHDR, CDR2 SFDVKD. CDR3 bases: TGTGCCACCAGTGATCAGGTTCCGGGGAGGTGGGACAATCAGCCCCAGCATTTT. This encodes CATSDQVPGRWDNQPQHF.

For the CDR3, the DNA is TGTGCCAGCAGCCTAGGACTAGCGGGGGGATCCGGGGAGCTGTTTTTT. Translation: CASSLGLAGGSGELFF. The gene calls are TRBV4-2 and TRBJ2-2; 14 bases map to TRBD2. CDR3 size: 16 residues. Germline loops: CDR1 LGHNA, CDR2 YNFKEQ. Germline trimming cut 4 bases from V and 6 bases from J; bases unmatched to any gene: 4.

This rearrangement joins TRBV5-6 to TRBJ2-7; 10 bases align to TRBD1. Trimming cost V 4 bases and J 2 bases; bases outside gene matches: 3. CDR3 length: 14 residues. The germline V gene has CDR1 SGHDT and CDR2 YYEEEE. The CDR3 is CASSPGQGAYEQYF. For the CDR3, the DNA is TGTGCCAGCAGCCCAGGACAGGGGGCCTACGAGCAGTACTTC. Full variable domain (missing parts from reference TRBV5-6 and TRBJ2-7): DAGVTQSPTHLIKTRGQQVTLRCSPKSGHDTVSWYQQALGQGPQFIFQYYEEEERQRGNFPDRFSGHQFPNYSSELNVNALLLGDSALYLCASSPGQGAYEQYFGPGTRLTVT.

This chain uses TRBV18 with TRBJ1-1, with D tentatively TRBD1 (5 bases). Germline V lookup: CDR1 KGHSH, CDR2 LQKENI. The CDR3 consists of 15 residues. V was pared by 6 bases and J by 5 bases, with 19 bases between. For the CDR3, the DNA is TGTGCCAGCTCTCTCTCTCCCCCGGGGGAGACTGAAGCTTTCTTT. Translation gives CASSLSPPGETEAFF.

CDR3 in DNA: TGTGCCAGCACCCTCGCTAGCCCTGGGGCCAACGTCCTGACTTTC. Amino acids: CASTLASPGANVLTF. This rearrangement joins TRBV21-1 to TRBJ2-6; the DNA was not used to check the table's D call, TRBD2. TRBV21-1 is recorded as a pseudogene. CDR3 length: 15 residues.

The chain carries TRBV4-2 and TRBJ1-5; 10 positions match TRBD1. The CDR3 is 17 amino acids. CDR1 and CDR2 from the germline V gene are LGHNA and YNFKEQ. V trimming: 1 base; J trimming: 0 bases; junction bases outside the gene matches: 3. CDR3 residues: CASSQATGGYSNQPQHF. The CDR3 nucleotides read TGTGCCAGCAGCCAAGCGACAGGGGGCTATAGCAATCAGCCCCAGCATTTT.

CDR3 in DNA: TGTGCCAGCAGCTTAGAGCCGACTAGCTCGGCCGGGGAGCTGTTTTTT. It encodes CASSLEPTSSAGELFF. The gene calls are TRBV7-2 and TRBJ2-2; 7 nucleotides line up with TRBD2. The CDR3 has 16 amino acids. Germline assignment: CDR1 SGHTA and CDR2 FQGNSA. Trimming took 1 base from V and 6 from J; bases not matched to a gene: 8. Looking up the rest from reference TRBV7-2 and TRBJ2-2 gives the full variable domain: GAGVSQSPSNKVTEKGKDVELRCDPISGHTALYWYRQSLGQGLEFLIYFQGNSAPDKSGLPSDRFSAERTGGSVSTLTIQRTQQEDSAVYLCASSLEPTSSAGELFFGEGSRLTVL.

This clone came up a few times. Here the CDR3 reads CASSQQTVNTGELFF. The CDR3 DNA is TGTGCCAGCAGCCAACAGACTGTGAACACCGGGGAGCTGTTTTTT. The genes are TRBV4-2 and TRBJ2-2; D is unresolved. The CDR3 runs to 15 residues. V shed 2 bases and J shed 1 base, with 8 bases lying between them. Germline CDR1 is LGHNA and CDR2 is YNFKEQ.

CDR3 protein: CAWSMDRGLGFGEKLFF. The CDR3 DNA follows: TGTGCCTGGAGTATGGACAGGGGGCTAGGGTTCGGGGAAAAACTGTTTTTT. The genes are TRBV30 and TRBJ1-4; 11 nucleotides align to TRBD1. This CDR3 has 17 amino acids. Germline CDR1 GTSNPN, CDR2 SVGIG (reference sequence). With V trimmed by 2 bases and J by 8 bases, 13 bases remained unmatched.

The J gene is TRBJ1-2, the V gene TRBV3-1 (or the pseudogene TRBV3-2); no reliable D call. Trimming stripped 0 bases from V and 8 bases from J, with 7 bases between. The CDR3 contains 12 residues. Germline CDR1 is LGHDT and CDR2 is YNNKEL (reference sequence). The CDR3 coding sequence is TGTGCCAGCAGCCAAGAGACATCGGGCTACACCTTC. Protein: CASSQETSGYTF.

This rearrangement joins TRBV27 to TRBJ2-5; perhaps TRBD1 as D (5 bases). The CDR3 contains 17 residues. The ends were cut back, 4 bases at V and 4 bases at J, with 22 bases in the middle. Germline V lookup: CDR1 MNHEY, CDR2 SMNVEV (reference sequence). Written as DNA, the CDR3 is TGTGCCAGCAGTTACGACCCAGGGTATTGGACCCGAGAGACCCAGTACTTC. Its protein product is CASSYDPGYWTRETQYF.

This clone was detected a few times. This chain connects TRBV4-2 to TRBJ1-6, with 8 bases matching TRBD1. V trimming: 5 bases; J trimming: 5 bases; junction bases outside the gene matches: 5. The CDR3 totals 15 residues. Germline V gives CDR1 LGHNA, CDR2 YNFKEQ. The CDR3 loop reads CASSTGQGHNSPLHF. Here the CDR3 DNA reads TGTGCCAGCAGCACCGGACAGGGACATAATTCACCCCTCCACTTT.

This chain links TRBV19 with TRBJ1-6, with 7 nucleotides matching TRBD1. The CDR3 has 16 residues. Germline trimming cut 0 bases from V and 7 bases from J; bases unmatched to any gene: 6. Germline V gene sequence: CDR1 LNHDA, CDR2 SQIVND (reference sequence). CDR3 sequence (DNA): TGTGCCAGTAGTATAGAATCGGGACAGAGCAATTCACCCCTCCACTTT. The encoded protein is CASSIESGQSNSPLHF.

The CDR3, as DNA: TGTGCCAGTAGTCTTCGGACAGGGAGCTCCTACGAGCAGTACTTC. Residues: CASSLRTGSSYEQYF. The J gene is TRBJ2-7, the V gene TRBV19, with 8 bases matching TRBD1. In germline, CDR1 is LNHDA, CDR2 SQIVND (reference sequence). CDR3 length: 15 amino acids. J was trimmed by 0 bases and V by 5 bases; bases with no gene match: 6.

V and J are TRBV7-7 and TRBJ2-3; 8 bases are a match to TRBD2. Germline V gene sequence: CDR1 SSHAT, CDR2 FNYEAQ (reference sequence). This CDR3 spans 15 amino acids. V dropped 3 bases and J dropped 4; count of bases not matched to a gene: 6. The CDR3 is CASSLRGDTADTQYF. In DNA, the CDR3 is TGTGCCAGCAGCTTGCGGGGGGACACCGCAGATACGCAGTATTTT.

V is TRBV5-6 and J is TRBJ1-1; D not certain. Germline V gene sequence: CDR1 SGHDT, CDR2 YYEEEE. Deletions cut 2 bases from V and 0 bases from J, with 8 bases between. The CDR3 runs 14 residues. CDR3 coding DNA: TGTGCCAGCAGCTTAATAGGAGTGAACACTGAAGCTTTCTTT. Translation: CASSLIGVNTEAFF.

V is TRBV18 and J is TRBJ2-7, with 8 bases fitting TRBD1. The CDR3 has 14 residues. Germline lookup yields CDR1 KGHSH and CDR2 LQKENI. The V gene end was trimmed by 3 bases and the J gene end by 6 bases; junction bases not matched to a gene: 7. This CDR3 is CASSPDRAFGEQYF. Here the CDR3 DNA reads TGTGCCAGCTCACCGGACAGGGCATTCGGCGAGCAGTACTTC.

This clone was seen only once. This chain connects TRBV6-5 to TRBJ1-2; maybe TRBD1 (6 bases). Germline CDR1 MNHEY, CDR2 SVGAGI. The V gene lost 5 bases and the J gene lost 8 bases, with 15 bases spanning the gap. The CDR3 covers 13 residues. The CDR3 region is CASSKGDGGGYTF. For the CDR3, the DNA is TGTGCCAGCAGTAAGGGGGATGGGGGAGGCTACACCTTC.

The genes are TRBV19 and TRBJ2-1; D might be TRBD1 (6 bases). Germline loops: CDR1 LNHDA, CDR2 SQIVND (reference sequence). V was shortened by 5 bases and J by 4 bases, with 21 bases between the two germline ends. This CDR3 comprises 17 residues. CDR3 in DNA: TGTGCCAGTAGTGACTTCCCACAGGGCCGGTCTTACAATGAGCAGTTCTTC. Translating gives CASSDFPQGRSYNEQFF.

The chain links TRBV5-5 to TRBJ2-7; 8 bases line up with TRBD1. The ends lost 1 base at V and 6 bases at J; junction bases unmatched: 12. This CDR3 region has 16 residues. Germline V CDR1 and CDR2: SGHKS, YYEKEE (reference sequence). The CDR3 loop reads CASSLWPRGRMTEQYF. The CDR3, as DNA: TGTGCCAGCAGCTTGTGGCCCAGGGGGCGGATGACCGAGCAGTACTTC.